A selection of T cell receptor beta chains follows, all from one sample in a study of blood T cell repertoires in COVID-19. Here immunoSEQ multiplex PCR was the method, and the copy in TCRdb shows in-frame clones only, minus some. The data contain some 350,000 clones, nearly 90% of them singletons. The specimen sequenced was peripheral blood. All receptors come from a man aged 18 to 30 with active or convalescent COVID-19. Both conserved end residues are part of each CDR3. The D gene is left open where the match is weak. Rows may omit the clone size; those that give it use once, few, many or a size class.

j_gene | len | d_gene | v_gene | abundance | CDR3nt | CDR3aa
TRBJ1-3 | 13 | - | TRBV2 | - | TGTGCCAGCAGTGTGCGCTCTGGAAACACCATATATTTT | CASSVRSGNTIYF
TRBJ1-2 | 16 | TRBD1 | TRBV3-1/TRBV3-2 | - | TGTGCCAGCAGCCAATACCGGGACAGGACTAACTATGGCTACACCTTC | CASSQYRDRTNYGYTF
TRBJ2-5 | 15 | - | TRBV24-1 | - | TGTGCCACCAGTGATTCCCAAGCCTTCCAAGAGACCCAGTACTTC | CATSDSQAFQETQYF
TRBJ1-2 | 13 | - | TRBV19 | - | TGTGCCAACCTAGGCCTTTCTAACTATGGCTACACCTTC | CANLGLSNYGYTF
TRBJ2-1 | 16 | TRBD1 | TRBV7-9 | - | TGTGCCAGCAGCTTAGAACAGGGGAAGACCTACAATGAGCAGTTCTTC | CASSLEQGKTYNEQFF
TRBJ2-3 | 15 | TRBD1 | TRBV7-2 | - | TGTGCCAGCAGCACTCGACAGGGGCTCACAGATACGCAGTATTTT | CASSTRQGLTDTQYF
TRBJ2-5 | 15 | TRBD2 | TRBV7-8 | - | TGTGCCAGCAGCCCAAGGGACTGGGGAGGGGAGGGCCAGTACTTC | CASSPRDWGGEGQYF
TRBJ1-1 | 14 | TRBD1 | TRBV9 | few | TGTGCCAGCAACTCACAGGGGCTGGGGACTGAAGCTTTCTTT | CASNSQGLGTEAFF
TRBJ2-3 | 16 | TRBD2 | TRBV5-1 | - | TGCGCCAGCAGTCTCACTAGCGGGGGGGCGACAGATACGCAGTATTTT | CASSLTSGGATDTQYF
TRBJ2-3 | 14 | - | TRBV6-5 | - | TGTGCCAGCAGTTACGTGGCTAGCACAGATACGCAGTATTTT | CASSYVASTDTQYF
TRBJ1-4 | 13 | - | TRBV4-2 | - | TGTGCCAGCAGCCAAGACGTTAGTGAAAAACTGTTTTTT | CASSQDVSEKLFF
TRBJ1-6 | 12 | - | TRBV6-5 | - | TGTGCCAGCAGTTCTAATGCCTCACCCCTCCACTTT | CASSSNASPLHF